The sequence of this T cell receptor beta chain was determined in a study of T cells in Graves' hyperthyroidism and ophthalmopathy. General study findings and limits: The model made its ophthalmopathy prediction, and onset followed a median 6.5 months later.

Comment on this clonotype: Its antigen remains unknown.

The CDR3 has 16 amino acids. J gave up 3 bases and V 5 bases, and 13 bases lay outside the gene matches. Germline V gene data show CDR1 as SGHAT and CDR2 as FQNNGV. TCR beta CDR3 regions were amplified from RNA transcripts. Primed by the HTBI set, a first-round RT-PCR was run on the TCR CDR3. TCRdb reprocessed the multiplex PCR reads with MiXCR, giving one entry per CDR3 protein. The repertoire includes nearly 250,000 distinct CDR3 sequences, around 24% of them detected once, and about 40% sits in the top ten. The chain is built from TRBV11-2 and TRBJ2-7, with 7 bases aligning to TRBD1. The source of this sequence is a woman aged 40 to 50 with Graves' ophthalmopathy. Sequences were obtained from blood. The CDR3 nucleotides are TGTGCCAGCAGCCTTACAAGACAGGGTACTGACTACGAGCAGTACTTC. Protein: CASSLTRQGTDYEQYF.